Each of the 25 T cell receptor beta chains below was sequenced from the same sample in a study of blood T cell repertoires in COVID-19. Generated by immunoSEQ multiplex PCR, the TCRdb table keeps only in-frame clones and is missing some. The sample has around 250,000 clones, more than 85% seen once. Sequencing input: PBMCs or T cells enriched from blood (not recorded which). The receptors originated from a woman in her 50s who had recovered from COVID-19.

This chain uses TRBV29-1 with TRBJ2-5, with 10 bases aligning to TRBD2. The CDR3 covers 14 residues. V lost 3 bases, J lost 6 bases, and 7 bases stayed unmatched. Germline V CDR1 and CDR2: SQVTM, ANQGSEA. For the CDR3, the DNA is TGCAGCGTTGATGGCCCTAGCGGGAGACAGACCCAGTACTTC. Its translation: CSVDGPSGRQTQYF.

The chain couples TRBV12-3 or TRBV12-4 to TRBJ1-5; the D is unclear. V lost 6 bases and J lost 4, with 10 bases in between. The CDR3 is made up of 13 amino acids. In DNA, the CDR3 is TGTGCCAGCAGCCCTCCGGGAAATCAGCCCCAGCATTTT. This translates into CASSPPGNQPQHF.

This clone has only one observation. The CDR3 bases are TGCGCCAGCAGCCAGGTGGGACAGGGGGCGCTTGGCTACACCTTC. Protein: CASSQVGQGALGYTF. This chain links TRBV4-1 with TRBJ1-2; 12 bases match TRBD1. The V segment lost 3 bases and the J segment 7 bases; nucleotides outside the gene matches: 6. There are 15 residues in the CDR3. Germline-derived CDR1 and CDR2 are MGHRA and YSYEKL.

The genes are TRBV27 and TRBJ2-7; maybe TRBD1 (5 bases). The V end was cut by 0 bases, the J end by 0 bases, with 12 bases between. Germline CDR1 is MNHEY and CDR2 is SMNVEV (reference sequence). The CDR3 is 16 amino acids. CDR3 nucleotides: TGTGCCAGCAGTTTATCAGGTTACAGGAGCTCCTACGAGCAGTACTTC. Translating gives CASSLSGYRSSYEQYF.

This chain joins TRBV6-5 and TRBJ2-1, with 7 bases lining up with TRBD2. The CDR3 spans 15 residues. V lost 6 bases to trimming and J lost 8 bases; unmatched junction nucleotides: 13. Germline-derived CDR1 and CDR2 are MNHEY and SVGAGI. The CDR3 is CASSQTGRGEDEQFF. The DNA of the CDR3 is TGTGCCAGCAGCCAGACTGGGAGGGGTGAGGATGAGCAGTTCTTC.

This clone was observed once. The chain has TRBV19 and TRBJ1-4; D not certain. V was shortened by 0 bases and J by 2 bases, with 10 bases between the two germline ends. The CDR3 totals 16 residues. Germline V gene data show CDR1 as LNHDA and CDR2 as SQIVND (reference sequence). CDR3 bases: TGTGCCAGTAGTATAGATGGCCCTCCGACTAATGAAAAACTGTTTTTT. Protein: CASSIDGPPTNEKLFF.

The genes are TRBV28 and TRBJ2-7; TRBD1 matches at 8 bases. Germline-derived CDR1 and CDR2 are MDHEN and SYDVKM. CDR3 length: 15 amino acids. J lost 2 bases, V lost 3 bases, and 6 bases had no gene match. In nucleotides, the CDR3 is TGTGCCAGCAGTTTCCGGGACAGGAGTACCTACGAGCAGTACTTC. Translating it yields CASSFRDRSTYEQYF.

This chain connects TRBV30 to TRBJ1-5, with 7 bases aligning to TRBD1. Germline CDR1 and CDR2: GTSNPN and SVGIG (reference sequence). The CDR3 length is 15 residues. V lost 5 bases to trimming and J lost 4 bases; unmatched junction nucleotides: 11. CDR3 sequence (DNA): TGTGCCTGGGGTCCTCTAGGGGGCATAAATCAGCCCCAGCATTTT. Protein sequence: CAWGPLGGINQPQHF.

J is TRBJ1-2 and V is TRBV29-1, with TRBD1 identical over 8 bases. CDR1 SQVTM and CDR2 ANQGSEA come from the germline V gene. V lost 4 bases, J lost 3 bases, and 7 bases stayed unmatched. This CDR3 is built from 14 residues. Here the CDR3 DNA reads TGCAGCGTTGTAGCGGCGGACAGGGACTATGGCTACACCTTC. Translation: CSVVAADRDYGYTF.

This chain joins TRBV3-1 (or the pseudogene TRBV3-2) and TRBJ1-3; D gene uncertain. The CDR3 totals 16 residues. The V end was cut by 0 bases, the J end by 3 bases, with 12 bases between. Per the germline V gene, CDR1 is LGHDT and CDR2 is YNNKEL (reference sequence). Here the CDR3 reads CASSQDGPSFGNTIYF. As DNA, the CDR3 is TGTGCCAGCAGCCAAGATGGGCCGAGCTTTGGAAACACCATATATTTT.

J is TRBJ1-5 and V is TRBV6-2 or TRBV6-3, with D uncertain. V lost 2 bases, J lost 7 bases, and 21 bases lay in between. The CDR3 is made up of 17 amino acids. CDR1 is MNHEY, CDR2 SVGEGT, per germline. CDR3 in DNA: TGTGCCAGCAGTTACACCCCGGGCGGGCCAAGAACACAGCCCCAGCATTTT. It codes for CASSYTPGGPRTQPQHF.

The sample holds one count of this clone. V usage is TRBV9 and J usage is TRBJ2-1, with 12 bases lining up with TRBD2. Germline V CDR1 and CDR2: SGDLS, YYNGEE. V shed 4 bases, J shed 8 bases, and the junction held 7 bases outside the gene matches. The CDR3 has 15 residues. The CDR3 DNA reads TGTGCCAGCAGCCCTGGGACTAGCGGGTTATATGAGCAGTTCTTC. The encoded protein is CASSPGTSGLYEQFF.

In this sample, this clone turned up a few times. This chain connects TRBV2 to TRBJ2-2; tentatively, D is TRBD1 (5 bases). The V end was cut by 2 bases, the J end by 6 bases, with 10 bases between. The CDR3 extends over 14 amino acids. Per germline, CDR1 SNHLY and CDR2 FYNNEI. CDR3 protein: CASSENQGPGELFF. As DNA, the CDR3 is TGTGCCAGCAGTGAAAACCAGGGTCCCGGGGAGCTGTTTTTT.

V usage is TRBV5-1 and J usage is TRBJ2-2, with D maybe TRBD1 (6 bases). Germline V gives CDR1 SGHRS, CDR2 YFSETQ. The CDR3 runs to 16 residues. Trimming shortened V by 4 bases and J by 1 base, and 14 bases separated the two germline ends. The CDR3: CASSPQGAENTGELFF. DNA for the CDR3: TGCGCCAGCAGCCCACAGGGTGCCGAGAACACCGGGGAGCTGTTTTTT.

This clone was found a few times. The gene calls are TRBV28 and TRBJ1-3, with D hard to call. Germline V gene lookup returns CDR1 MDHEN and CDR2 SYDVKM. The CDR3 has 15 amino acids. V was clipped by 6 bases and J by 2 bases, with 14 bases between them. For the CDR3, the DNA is TGTGCCAGCAGCCTAAACCCGAGAGCTGGAAACACCATATATTTT. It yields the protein CASSLNPRAGNTIYF.

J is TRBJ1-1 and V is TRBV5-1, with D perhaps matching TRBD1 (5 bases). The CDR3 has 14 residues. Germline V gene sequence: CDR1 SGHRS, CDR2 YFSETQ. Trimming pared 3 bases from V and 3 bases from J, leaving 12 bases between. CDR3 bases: TGCGCCAGCAGCTGGCAGGGTCTGGACACTGAAGCTTTCTTT. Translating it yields CASSWQGLDTEAFF. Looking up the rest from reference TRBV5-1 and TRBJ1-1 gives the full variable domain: KAGVTQTPRYLIKTRGQQVTLSCSPISGHRSVSWYQQTPGQGLQFLFEYFSETQRNKGNFPGRFSGRQFSNSRSEMNVSTLELGDSALYLCASSWQGLDTEAFFGQGTRLTVV.

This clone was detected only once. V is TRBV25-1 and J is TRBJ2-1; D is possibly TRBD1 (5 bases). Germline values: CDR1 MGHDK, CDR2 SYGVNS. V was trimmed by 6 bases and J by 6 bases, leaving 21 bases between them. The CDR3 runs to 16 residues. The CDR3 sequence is CASSKGRRALVNEQFF. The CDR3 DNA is TGTGCCAGCAGCAAAGGGCGCAGGGCGTTGGTCAATGAGCAGTTCTTC.

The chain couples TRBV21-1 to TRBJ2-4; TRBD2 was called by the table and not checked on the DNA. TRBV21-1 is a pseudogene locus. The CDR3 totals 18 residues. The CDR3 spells CASSKFPGQREAQNIQYF. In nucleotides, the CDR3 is TGTGCCAGCAGCAAATTCCCGGGCCAGCGGGAGGCACAAAACATTCAGTACTTC.

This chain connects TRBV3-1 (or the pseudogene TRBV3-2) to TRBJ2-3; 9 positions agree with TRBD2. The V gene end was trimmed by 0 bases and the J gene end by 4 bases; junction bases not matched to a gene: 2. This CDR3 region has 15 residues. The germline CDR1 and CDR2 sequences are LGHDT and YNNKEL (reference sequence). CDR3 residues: CASSQEAGGSDTQYF. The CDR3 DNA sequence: TGTGCCAGCAGCCAAGAGGCGGGAGGGTCAGATACGCAGTATTTT.

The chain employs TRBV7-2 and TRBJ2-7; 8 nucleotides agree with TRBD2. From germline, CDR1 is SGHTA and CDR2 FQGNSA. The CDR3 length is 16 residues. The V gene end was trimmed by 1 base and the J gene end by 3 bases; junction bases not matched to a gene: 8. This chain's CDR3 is CASSLGTAGVGYEQYF. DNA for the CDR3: TGTGCCAGCAGCTTAGGTACAGCGGGAGTAGGCTACGAGCAGTACTTC.

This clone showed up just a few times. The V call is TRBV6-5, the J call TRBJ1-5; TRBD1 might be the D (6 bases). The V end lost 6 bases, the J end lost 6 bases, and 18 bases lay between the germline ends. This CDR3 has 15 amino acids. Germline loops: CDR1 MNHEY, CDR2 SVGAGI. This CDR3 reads CASRAGEKGSQPQHF. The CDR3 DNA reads TGTGCCAGCAGAGCAGGGGAGAAGGGGAGTCAGCCCCAGCATTTT.

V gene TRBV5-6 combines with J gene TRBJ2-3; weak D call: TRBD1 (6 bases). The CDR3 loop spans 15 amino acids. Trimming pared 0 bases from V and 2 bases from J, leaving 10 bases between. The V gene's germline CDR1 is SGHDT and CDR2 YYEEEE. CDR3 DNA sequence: TGTGCCAGCAGCTTGGGTCAGGGGACCACAGATACGCAGTATTTT. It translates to CASSLGQGTTDTQYF.

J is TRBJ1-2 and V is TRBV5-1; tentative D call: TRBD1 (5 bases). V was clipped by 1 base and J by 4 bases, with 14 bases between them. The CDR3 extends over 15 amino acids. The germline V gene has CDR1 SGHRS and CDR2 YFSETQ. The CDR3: CASSLSRGGAYGYTF. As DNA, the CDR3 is TGCGCCAGCAGCTTGTCTAGGGGTGGGGCCTATGGCTACACCTTC.

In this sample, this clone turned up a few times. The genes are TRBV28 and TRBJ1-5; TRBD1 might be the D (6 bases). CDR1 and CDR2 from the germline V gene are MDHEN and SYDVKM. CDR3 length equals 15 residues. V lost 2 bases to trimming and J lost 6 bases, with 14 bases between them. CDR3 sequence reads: CASSLRGHSSQPQHF. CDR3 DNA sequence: TGTGCCAGCAGTTTAAGGGGACACAGTAGTCAGCCCCAGCATTTT.

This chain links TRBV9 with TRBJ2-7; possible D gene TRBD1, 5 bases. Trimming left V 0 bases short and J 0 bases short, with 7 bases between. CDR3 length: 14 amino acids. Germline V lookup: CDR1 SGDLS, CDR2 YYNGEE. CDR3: CASSVVDTSYEQYF. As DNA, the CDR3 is TGTGCCAGCAGCGTAGTGGACACCTCCTACGAGCAGTACTTC. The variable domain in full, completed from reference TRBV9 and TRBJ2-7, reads DSGVTQTPKHLITATGQRVTLRCSPRSGDLSVYWYQQSLDQGLQFLIQYYNGEERAKGNILERFSAQQFPDLHSELNLSSLELGDSALYFCASSVVDTSYEQYFGPGTRLTVT.